This TCR beta chain was retrieved from a study of blood T cell repertoires in COVID-19 (dated by TCRdb to the early 2020s). General notes on the study: Collaborator samples came from the United States, Italy and Spain and covered acute and convalescent phases of COVID-19. The material from the prospective study consisted of cDNA or gDNA derived from T cells, B-cell-depleted T cells, or PBMCs. Deeply sampled blood TCRbeta repertoires from subjects exposed to, actively infected with, or recovered from COVID-19 were included in the dataset. The repertoires were released in a freely available public database intended as a resource for research on the immune response to SARS-CoV-2. The samples were drawn from two sources: the first 160 participants of the ongoing ImmuneRACE study, and 1,000 to 1,500 subjects contributed by 6 global collaborators. Sample metadata almost always included a de-identified subject ID, COVID-19 status, age in years and sex. HLA class I and class II types, where available, came from metadata supplied by the sample provider rather than from assay-based typing.

The immunoSEQ Assay, a bias-controlled multiplex PCR, was used to amplify TCRbeta CDR3 regions from genomic DNA. Under the source paper's analysis protocol: Nucleated cell counts per sample were estimated from amplification of reference gene primers within the assay. To quantify the absolute abundance of each unique TCRbeta CDR3 rearrangement, sequence reads were collapsed and filtered. For each sample, productive Simpson clonality was calculated by taking the square root of Simpson's diversity index across productive rearrangements. This is the immuneACCESS table as TCRdb keeps it, with only in-frame sequences that have V and J called. A part of the clones is gone; compared with another copy, unresolved V genes explain less than half, and the rest is unexplained. The V and J calls and clone size were taken over from that table, and D and trimming were inferred from the DNA. Recorded for this sample are around 300,000 clones; roughly 90% of them occurred a single time. The ten biggest clones cover around 2.2% of the sample.

Overall results and qualifications from the work: The amount of clinical and demographic metadata varied by source and participant and was provided uncurated.

In Seattle, one collaborating source enrolled patients while the infection was active and tracked those patients longitudinally over the course of disease. The collaborating institutions used their own protocols to collect whole blood in K2EDTA tubes. For TCRbeta analysis, collaborator samples were shipped as frozen whole blood, as isolated PBMCs, or as DNA extracted from either sample type. Per the germline V gene (reference sequence), DFQATT is the CDR1 and SNEGSKA is the CDR2. Its CDR3 holds 11 amino acids, cysteine through phenylalanine. Left in the record is the CDR3 DNA by itself, 33 bases read in frame from the first base. The junction shows trimming of 5 bases on V and 4 bases on J, plus 6 bases between the germline ends. Notes on this clone: Its antigen remains undetermined. Base qualities are missing; no much larger clone stands one base away. In the same sample, other DNA sequences code for this CDR3.

This TCR came from a woman in her 30s with COVID-19, enrolled during active disease. The rearranged chain carries TRBV20-1 and TRBJ1-3; possibly the D gene is TRBD1, per 5 matching bases. The specimen was peripheral blood. CDR3 reads: CSARTGNTIYF. The DNA sequence is as follows: TGCAGTGCTCGGACAGGAAACACCATATATTTT.